This TCR beta chain was observed in a study of T cells in Graves' hyperthyroidism and ophthalmopathy. Study-wide results and limits: Stable hyperthyroidism was told apart from ophthalmopathy by a model built on 13 V-J features.

Across 18 months, stable Graves' hyperthyroidism was marked by no progression to ophthalmopathy. The CDR3 runs to 13 residues. The germline CDR1 and CDR2 sequences are DFQATT and SNEGSKA (reference sequence). With V trimmed by 3 bases and J by 3 bases, 1 base remained unmatched. Amplified regions were TCR beta CDR3 sequences from RNA transcripts. The TCR CDR3 was amplified in a first-round RT-PCR using the HTBI primer set. MiXCR was run by TCRdb on the multiplex PCR reads, yielding one entry per CDR3 protein. The sample contains about 610,000 distinct CDR3 sequences, 46% of which appear only once. This clonotype was counted at least ten times. Antigen unknown.

The clonotype comes from a woman aged 18-29 years with Graves' hyperthyroidism. The chain has TRBV20-1 and TRBJ2-7; 11 bases line up with TRBD2. The material sequenced was peripheral blood or thyroid tissue (not recorded which). CDR3 sequence reads: CSASTSGSYEQYF. The CDR3 DNA follows: TGCAGTGCTAGCACTAGCGGGAGCTACGAGCAGTACTTC.